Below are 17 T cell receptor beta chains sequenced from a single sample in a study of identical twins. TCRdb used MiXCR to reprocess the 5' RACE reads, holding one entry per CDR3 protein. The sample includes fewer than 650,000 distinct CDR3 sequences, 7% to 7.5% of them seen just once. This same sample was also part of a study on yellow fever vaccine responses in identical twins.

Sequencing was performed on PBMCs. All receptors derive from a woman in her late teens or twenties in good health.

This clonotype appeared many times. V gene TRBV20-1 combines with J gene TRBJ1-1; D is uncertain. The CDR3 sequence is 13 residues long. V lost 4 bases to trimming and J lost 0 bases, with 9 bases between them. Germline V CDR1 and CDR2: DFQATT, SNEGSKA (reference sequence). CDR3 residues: CSANRPVNTEAFF. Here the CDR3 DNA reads TGCAGTGCTAATAGGCCAGTGAACACTGAAGCTTTCTTT.

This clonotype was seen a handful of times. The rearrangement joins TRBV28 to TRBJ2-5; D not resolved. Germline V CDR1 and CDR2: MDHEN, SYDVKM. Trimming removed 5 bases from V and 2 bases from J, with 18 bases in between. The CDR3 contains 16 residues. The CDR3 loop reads CASSPPWGSVQETQYF. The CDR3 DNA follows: TGTGCCAGCAGTCCCCCCTGGGGTAGTGTGCAAGAGACCCAGTACTTC.

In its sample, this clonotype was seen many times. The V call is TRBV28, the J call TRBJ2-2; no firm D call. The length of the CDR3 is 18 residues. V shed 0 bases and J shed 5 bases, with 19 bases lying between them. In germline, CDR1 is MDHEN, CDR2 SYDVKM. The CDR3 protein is CASSLWSLTPGKTGELFF. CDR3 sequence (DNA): TGTGCCAGCAGTTTATGGTCCCTGACACCCGGAAAGACCGGGGAGCTGTTTTTT. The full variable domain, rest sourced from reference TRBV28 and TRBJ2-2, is DVKVTQSSRYLVKRTGEKVFLECVQDMDHENMFWYRQDPGLGLRLIYFSYDVKMKEKGDIPEGYSVSREKKERFSLILESASTNQTSMYLCASSLWSLTPGKTGELFFGEGSRLTVL.

As DNA, the CDR3 is TGCAGTGCTAGTGTTGTTCGGGGAGATACGCAGTATTTT. It specifies CSASVVRGDTQYF. The rearrangement uses TRBV20-1 and TRBJ2-3; possible D gene TRBD2, 5 bases. Germline V CDR1 and CDR2: DFQATT, SNEGSKA (reference sequence). The ends were cut back, 3 bases at V and 5 bases at J, with 12 bases in the middle. The CDR3 is made up of 13 amino acids.

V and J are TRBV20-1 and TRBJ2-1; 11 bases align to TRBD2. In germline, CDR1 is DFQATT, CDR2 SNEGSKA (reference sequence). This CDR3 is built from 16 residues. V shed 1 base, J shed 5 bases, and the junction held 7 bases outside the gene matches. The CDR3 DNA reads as TGCAGTGCTAGAGCCCCAGGGACTAGCGGTGACAATGAGCAGTTCTTC. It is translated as CSARAPGTSGDNEQFF.

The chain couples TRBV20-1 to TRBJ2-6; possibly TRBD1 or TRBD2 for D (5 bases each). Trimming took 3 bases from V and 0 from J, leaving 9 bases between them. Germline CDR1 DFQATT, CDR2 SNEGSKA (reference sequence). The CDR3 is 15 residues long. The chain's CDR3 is CSASRGTSGANVLTF. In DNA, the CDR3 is TGCAGTGCTAGTCGGGGCACCTCTGGGGCCAACGTCCTGACTTTC.

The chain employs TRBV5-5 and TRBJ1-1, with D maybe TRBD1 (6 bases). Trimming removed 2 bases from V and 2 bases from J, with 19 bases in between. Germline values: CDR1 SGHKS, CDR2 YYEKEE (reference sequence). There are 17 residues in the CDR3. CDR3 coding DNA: TGTGCCAGCAGCTTATCTGCAAGAACAGGGTCCAACACTGAAGCTTTCTTT. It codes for CASSLSARTGSNTEAFF.

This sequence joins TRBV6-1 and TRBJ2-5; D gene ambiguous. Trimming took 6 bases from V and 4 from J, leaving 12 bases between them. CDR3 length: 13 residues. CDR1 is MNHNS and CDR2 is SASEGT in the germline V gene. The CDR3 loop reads CASRQVPGETQYF. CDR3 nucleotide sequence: TGTGCCAGCAGACAAGTCCCCGGAGAGACCCAGTACTTC.

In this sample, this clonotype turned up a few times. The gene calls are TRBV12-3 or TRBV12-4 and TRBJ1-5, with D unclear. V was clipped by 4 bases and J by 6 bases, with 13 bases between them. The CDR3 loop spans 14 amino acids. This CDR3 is CASSWTERGQPQHF. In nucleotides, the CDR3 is TGTGCCAGCAGTTGGACCGAGCGGGGTCAGCCCCAGCATTTT.

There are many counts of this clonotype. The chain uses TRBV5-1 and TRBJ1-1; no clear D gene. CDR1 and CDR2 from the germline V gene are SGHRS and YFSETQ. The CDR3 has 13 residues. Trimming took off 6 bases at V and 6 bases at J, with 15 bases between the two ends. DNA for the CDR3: TGCGCCAGCAAGCGGGCCCTGACGGCTGAAGCTTTCTTT. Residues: CASKRALTAEAFF.

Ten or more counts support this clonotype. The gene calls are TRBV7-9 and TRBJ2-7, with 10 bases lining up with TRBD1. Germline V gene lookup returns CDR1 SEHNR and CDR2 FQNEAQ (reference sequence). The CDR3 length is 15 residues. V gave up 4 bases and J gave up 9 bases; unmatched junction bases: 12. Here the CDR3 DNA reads TGTGCCAGCAGCTACGACGGGACAGGGGAAATATGGCAGTACGTC. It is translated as CASSYDGTGEIWQYV.

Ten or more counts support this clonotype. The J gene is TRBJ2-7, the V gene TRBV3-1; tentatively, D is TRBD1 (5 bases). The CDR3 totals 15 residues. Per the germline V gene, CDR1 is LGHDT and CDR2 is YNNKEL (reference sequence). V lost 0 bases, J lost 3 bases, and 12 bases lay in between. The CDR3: CASSQEGAGNYEQYF. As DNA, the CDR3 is TGTGCCAGCAGCCAAGAAGGTGCAGGGAACTACGAGCAGTACTTC.

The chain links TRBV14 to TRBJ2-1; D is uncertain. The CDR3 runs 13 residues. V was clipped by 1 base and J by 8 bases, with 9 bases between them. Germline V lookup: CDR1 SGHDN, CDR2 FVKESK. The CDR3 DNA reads TGTGCCAGCAGCCAAGGCATTTCGTATGAGCAGTTCTTC. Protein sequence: CASSQGISYEQFF.

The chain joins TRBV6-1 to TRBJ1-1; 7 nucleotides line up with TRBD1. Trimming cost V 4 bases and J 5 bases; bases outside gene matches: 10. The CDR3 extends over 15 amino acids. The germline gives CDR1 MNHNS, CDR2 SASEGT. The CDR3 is CASSAPGGRMTEAFF. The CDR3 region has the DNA TGTGCCAGCAGTGCACCAGGGGGAAGAATGACTGAAGCTTTCTTT.

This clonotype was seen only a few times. CDR3 loop: CASSWRVTGFQETQYF. The CDR3 coding sequence is TGTGCCAGCAGCTGGAGGGTGACAGGGTTCCAAGAGACCCAGTACTTC. This chain connects TRBV5-5 to TRBJ2-5, with D possibly matching TRBD1 (7 bases). V lost 3 bases and J lost 1, with 16 bases in between. The germline V gene has CDR1 SGHKS and CDR2 YYEKEE (reference sequence). The CDR3 is 16 residues long.

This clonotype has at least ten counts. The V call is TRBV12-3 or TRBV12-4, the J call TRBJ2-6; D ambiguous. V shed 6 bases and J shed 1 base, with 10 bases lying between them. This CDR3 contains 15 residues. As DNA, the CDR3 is TGTGCCAGCAGCCCGTTGGGGTCTGGGGCCAACGTCCTGACTTTC. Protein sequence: CASSPLGSGANVLTF.

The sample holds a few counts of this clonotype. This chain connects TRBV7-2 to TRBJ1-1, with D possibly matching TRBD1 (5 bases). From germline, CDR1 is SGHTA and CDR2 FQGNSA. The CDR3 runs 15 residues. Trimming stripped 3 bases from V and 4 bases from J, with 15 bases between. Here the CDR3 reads CASSLNRGVGTEAFF. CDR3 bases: TGTGCCAGCAGCTTGAATCGGGGGGTTGGCACTGAAGCTTTCTTT.